The rows below give T cell receptor beta chains drawn from one sample of a study of human T cells and chemical hapten exposure. TCRdb itself ran the RACE reads through MiXCR, one entry per CDR3 protein. The sample lists approximately 400,000 distinct CDR3 sequences, approximately 5.1% occurring once. The material was whole blood, obtained in connection with sensitization to the hapten diphenylcyclopropenone (DPC). The receptors derive from a woman aged 50 to 60 with alopecia areata. Some clones in this sample may be carry-over from other donors' samples. Both conserved end residues are part of each CDR3. The D gene is left open where the match is weak. The size of a clone is reported for some rows only, either as once, few or many, or as a class for expanded clones.

DNA | CDR3 | size | J | V | D
TGTGCCAGCAGTTTACGGGTGTCGGTCTATGGCTACACCTTC | CASSLRVSVYGYTF | many | TRBJ1-2 | TRBV27 | .
TGTGCCAGCAGCTTAAGGGACTATGGCTACACCTTC | CASSLRDYGYTF | many | TRBJ1-2 | TRBV7-2 | .
TGTGCCAGCAGCTTCACCGGGGAAGAGCAGTACTTC | CASSFTGEEQYF | many | TRBJ2-7 | TRBV5-5 | .
TGCGCCAGCAGTGAACAGGGGGCAAACAATGAGCAGTTCTTC | CASSEQGANNEQFF | . | TRBJ2-1 | TRBV10-1 | TRBD1
TGTGCCAGCAGTGACGGGGGGCGGAATGGCTACACCTTC | CASSDGGRNGYTF | few | TRBJ1-2 | TRBV6-1 | .
TGTGCCAGTAGTATGGAGGACTCCACAGATACGCAGTATTTT | CASSMEDSTDTQYF | many | TRBJ2-3 | TRBV19 | .
TGTGCCAGCTCACCCACGAAAGGGGCCGACTATGGCTACACCTTC | CASSPTKGADYGYTF | . | TRBJ1-2 | TRBV18 | .
TGTGCCACCTCCCCCCAGGGAGGGAACACAGATACGCAGTATTTT | CATSPQGGNTDTQYF | many | TRBJ2-3 | TRBV6-1 | TRBD2
TGCAGCGTTGAGGCGGGGGGGCCAGCAGATACGCAGTATTTT | CSVEAGGPADTQYF | . | TRBJ2-3 | TRBV29-1 | TRBD2
TGTGCCATCAGTGAGTGGGATGGGACCGAAGCTTTCTTT | CAISEWDGTEAFF | many | TRBJ1-1 | TRBV10-3 | .
TGCAGTGCTAGACCCTTACTAGCGGGTACAGATACGCAGTATTTT | CSARPLLAGTDTQYF | many | TRBJ2-3 | TRBV20-1 | TRBD2
TGTGCCAGCACCCCAGGGGGGGCTTACGAGCAGTACTTC | CASTPGGAYEQYF | many | TRBJ2-7 | TRBV6-5 | .
TGTGCCAGCAATTACGACAGGGCGAACACTGAAGCTTTCTTT | CASNYDRANTEAFF | . | TRBJ1-1 | TRBV28 | TRBD1
TGTGCCAGCAGCTCTAGCGGGAGGGCCCATGAGCAGTTCTTC | CASSSSGRAHEQFF | . | TRBJ2-1 | TRBV7-2 | TRBD2
TGCGCCAGCAGCTTCCTTGCGGGGGCCGGGCCGGAGCAGTTCTTC | CASSFLAGAGPEQFF | many | TRBJ2-1 | TRBV5-1 | .
TGTGCCAGCAGCTTCCAAGCGGGGGGGGAGGCAGATACGCAGTATTTT | CASSFQAGGEADTQYF | many | TRBJ2-3 | TRBV7-2 | TRBD2